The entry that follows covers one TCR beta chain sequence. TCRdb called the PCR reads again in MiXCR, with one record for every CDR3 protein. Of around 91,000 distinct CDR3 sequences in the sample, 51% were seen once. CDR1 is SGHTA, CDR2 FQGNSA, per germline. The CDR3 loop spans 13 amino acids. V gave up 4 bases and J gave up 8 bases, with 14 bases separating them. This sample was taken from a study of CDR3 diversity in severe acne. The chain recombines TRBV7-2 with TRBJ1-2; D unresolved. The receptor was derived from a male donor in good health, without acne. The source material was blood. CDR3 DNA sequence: TGTACCAGCAGCTCAGTGGGAGGGAGCGGCTACACCTTC. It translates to CTSSSVGGSGYTF.